A single sample gave rise to the 18 T cell receptor beta chains below, sequenced in a study of T-cell reconstitution after alpha-beta-depleted transplantation in children. It was with unique molecular identifiers that the TCRbeta library was prepared. MiXCR, run by TCRdb on the PCR reads, gives a single entry per CDR3 protein. The data show just under 150,000 distinct CDR3 sequences, 8% to 10% seen once. Sequenced here: PBMCs, mostly from graft donor cells, sampled 180 days after TCRalphabeta/CD19-depleted stem cell transplant. These receptors came from a female patient aged 2-10 years who had a stem cell transplant for congenital amegakaryocytic thrombocytopenia, so the T cells may come from the graft donor.

This clonotype has a count of ten or more. As DNA, the CDR3 is TGTGCCAGCAGCCAAGATGGACAGAACCATGAAAAACTGTTTTTT. This codes for CASSQDGQNHEKLFF. The chain recombines TRBV3-1 with TRBJ1-4, with D tentatively TRBD1 (6 bases). Germline V gives CDR1 LGHDT, CDR2 YNNKEL (reference sequence). This CDR3 contains 15 residues. Trimming shortened V by 0 bases and J by 6 bases, and 11 bases separated the two germline ends.

This clonotype was counted between two and nine times. V is TRBV20-1 and J is TRBJ2-6; no clear D. CDR1 is DFQATT, CDR2 SNEGSKA, per germline (reference sequence). V was shortened by 3 bases and J by 0 bases, with 9 bases between the two germline ends. The CDR3 has 15 residues. DNA for the CDR3: TGCAGTGCTAGGCGGAGCTACTCTGGGGCCAACGTCCTGACTTTC. The encoded protein is CSARRSYSGANVLTF.

A word on this clonotype: A junction end diverges from the germline sequence, so it may reflect a read error. The chain has TRBV4-1 and TRBJ1-1, with TRBD1 as a possible D gene (5 bases). Looked up from germline, CDR1 is MGHRA and CDR2 is YSYEKL. CDR3 length: 15 amino acids. The CDR3 protein is CASGPGLRWDTEAFF. DNA for the CDR3: TGTGCCAGCGGCCCGGGGCTCCGATGGGACACTGAAGCTTTCTTT.

There are a few counts of this clonotype. V gene TRBV20-1 combines with J gene TRBJ2-2; maybe TRBD2 (6 bases). Germline V CDR1 and CDR2: DFQATT, SNEGSKA (reference sequence). With 5 bases removed from V and 2 bases from J, the gap between germline ends came to 12 bases. The CDR3 is 14 amino acids. DNA for the CDR3: TGCAGTGCTCTTCGTAGCGGAAACACCGGGGAGCTGTTTTTT. Protein: CSALRSGNTGELFF.

J is TRBJ2-2 and V is TRBV20-1, with a tentative D call TRBD2 (6 bases). V was pared by 5 bases and J by 6 bases, with 10 bases between. The CDR3 totals 12 residues. Germline CDR1 is DFQATT and CDR2 is SNEGSKA (reference sequence). The CDR3 spells CSASGLSGELFF. Written as DNA, the CDR3 is TGCAGTGCTTCTGGACTATCCGGGGAGCTGTTTTTT.

This clonotype was counted at least ten times. V usage is TRBV7-2 and J usage is TRBJ2-7; D remains unclear. Between the trimmed V and J ends, which lost 4 bases and 4 bases, there was a span of 11 bases. The CDR3 is 13 amino acids. Germline CDR1 SGHTA, CDR2 FQGNSA. CDR3 bases: TGTGCCAGCAGCTCCCCGTATATGTACGAGCAGTACTTC. The encoded protein is CASSSPYMYEQYF.

The sample holds many counts of this clonotype. The chain couples TRBV28 to TRBJ1-2; 7 bases are a match to TRBD1. The CDR3 length is 15 residues. The V gene end was trimmed by 5 bases and the J gene end by 3 bases; junction bases not matched to a gene: 9. From germline, CDR1 is MDHEN and CDR2 SYDVKM. CDR3 sequence: CASSKAGGTDYGYTF. The CDR3 DNA reads as TGTGCCAGCAGTAAGGCAGGGGGTACAGACTATGGCTACACCTTC.

The V call is TRBV7-3, the J call TRBJ2-2, with a tentative D call TRBD2 (6 bases). The CDR3 is 15 amino acids. Per germline, CDR1 SGHTA and CDR2 FQGTGA. V was pared by 1 base and J by 8 bases, with 14 bases between. In DNA form, the CDR3 reads TGTGCCAGCAGCTTAAATGGAGGGTTTTCTGGGGAGCTGTTTTTT. It encodes CASSLNGGFSGELFF.

This clonotype was found many times. V usage is TRBV20-1 and J usage is TRBJ2-7; 14 nucleotides match TRBD2. V lost 5 bases, J lost 4 bases, and 4 bases stayed unmatched. CDR1 DFQATT and CDR2 SNEGSKA come from the germline V gene (reference sequence). The CDR3 spans 14 residues. CDR3 nucleotide sequence: TGCAGTGCTCCATGGACTAGCGGGAGGTACGAGCAGTACTTC. Its translation: CSAPWTSGRYEQYF.

This clonotype was recorded a few times. The V gene is TRBV29-1, the J gene TRBJ2-7; 7 bases fit TRBD1. The CDR3 length is 12 residues. CDR1 is SQVTM and CDR2 is ANQGSEA in the germline V gene. The V segment lost 6 bases and the J segment 7 bases; nucleotides outside the gene matches: 9. CDR3: CSVERQGAEQYF. The CDR3, as DNA: TGCAGCGTCGAAAGACAGGGTGCGGAGCAGTACTTC.

The table lists this clonotype with a few counts. The V call is TRBV3-1, the J call TRBJ2-1, with 8 bases fitting TRBD2. The V gene's germline CDR1 is LGHDT and CDR2 YNNKEL (reference sequence). Trimming cost V 5 bases and J 3 bases; bases outside gene matches: 6. This CDR3 is 15 amino acids long. CDR3 residues: CASSRAGAFYNEQFF. For the CDR3, the DNA is TGTGCCAGCAGCAGAGCGGGGGCCTTCTACAATGAGCAGTTCTTC.

This clonotype has only a few counts. This rearrangement joins TRBV11-2 to TRBJ2-2; 7 positions match TRBD1. Trimming cost V 5 bases and J 0 bases; bases outside gene matches: 6. The CDR3 is 16 residues long. The germline CDR1 and CDR2 sequences are SGHAT and FQNNGV. The CDR3, as DNA: TGTGCCAGCAGCCTCGGGACAGCCGCGAACACCGGGGAGCTGTTTTTT. Its protein is CASSLGTAANTGELFF.

This clonotype has a count of ten or more. The V gene is TRBV5-1, the J gene TRBJ2-7, with TRBD1 matching 9 bases. The trim removed 2 bases at V and 2 bases at J, leaving 2 bases unmatched. Germline CDR1 SGHRS, CDR2 YFSETQ. The CDR3 covers 14 residues. The CDR3 nucleotides read TGCGCCAGCAGCTTAACAGGGGGCGCCTACGAGCAGTACTTC. As protein: CASSLTGGAYEQYF.

The V call is TRBV19, the J call TRBJ1-1; D unresolved. V was cut by 3 bases and J by 4 bases, with 15 bases left in between. The CDR3 is 15 residues long. Germline loops: CDR1 LNHDA, CDR2 SQIVND (reference sequence). The CDR3 loop is CASSMSPPGGTEAFF. The DNA of the CDR3 is TGTGCCAGTAGTATGAGCCCCCCCGGAGGCACTGAAGCTTTCTTT.

This clonotype was recorded many times. The chain joins TRBV7-7 to TRBJ2-5; D unclear. In germline, CDR1 is SSHAT, CDR2 FNYEAQ (reference sequence). Trimming stripped 1 base from V and 5 bases from J, with 11 bases between. The CDR3 sequence is 14 residues long. The CDR3 region is CASSLVGSMETQYF. For the CDR3, the DNA is TGTGCCAGCAGCTTAGTGGGCTCAATGGAGACCCAGTACTTC.

At least ten counts were recorded for this clonotype. The chain uses TRBV20-1 and TRBJ2-2; D perhaps matches TRBD1 (5 bases). V dropped 0 bases and J dropped 6 bases, with 11 bases sitting between them. This CDR3 is 14 amino acids long. In germline, CDR1 is DFQATT, CDR2 SNEGSKA (reference sequence). The CDR3 sequence: CSARDIGVAGELFF. CDR3 in DNA: TGCAGTGCTAGAGATATAGGGGTTGCCGGGGAGCTGTTTTTT.

In regard to this clonotype: This may come from a read error, since a much larger clone is one base off. The V call is TRBV20-1, the J call TRBJ2-2; D unresolved. Trimming cost V 2 bases and J 1 base, with 11 bases left between them. The CDR3 runs 15 residues. Germline assignment: CDR1 DFQATT and CDR2 SNEGSKA (reference sequence). CDR3: CSARMATRNTGELFF. As DNA, the CDR3 is TGCAGTGCTAGAATGGCTACCAGGAACACCGGGGAGCTGTTTTTT.

This clonotype has a handful of counts. This chain connects TRBV29-1 to TRBJ2-3; 7 positions agree with TRBD2. Germline V gene lookup returns CDR1 SQVTM and CDR2 ANQGSEA. This CDR3 region has 13 residues. The ends lost 7 bases at V and 7 bases at J; junction bases unmatched: 11. CDR3 nucleotide sequence: TGCAGCGCTGGCGGGGGTATCGGTTATACGCAGTATTTT. Its translation is CSAGGGIGYTQYF.